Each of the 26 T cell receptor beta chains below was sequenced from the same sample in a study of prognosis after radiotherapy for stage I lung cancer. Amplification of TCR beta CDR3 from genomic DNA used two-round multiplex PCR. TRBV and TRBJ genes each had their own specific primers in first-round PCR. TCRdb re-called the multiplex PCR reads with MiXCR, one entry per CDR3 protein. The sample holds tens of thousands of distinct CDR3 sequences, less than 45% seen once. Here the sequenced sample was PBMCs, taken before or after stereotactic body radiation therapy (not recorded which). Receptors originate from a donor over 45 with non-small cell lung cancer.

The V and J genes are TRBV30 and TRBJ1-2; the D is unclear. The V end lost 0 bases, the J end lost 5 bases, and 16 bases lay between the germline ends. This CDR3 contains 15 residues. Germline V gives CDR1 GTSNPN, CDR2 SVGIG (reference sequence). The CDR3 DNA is TGTGCCTGGAGTGTAGAGGGCAGGACGAAATATGGCTACACCTTC. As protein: CAWSVEGRTKYGYTF.

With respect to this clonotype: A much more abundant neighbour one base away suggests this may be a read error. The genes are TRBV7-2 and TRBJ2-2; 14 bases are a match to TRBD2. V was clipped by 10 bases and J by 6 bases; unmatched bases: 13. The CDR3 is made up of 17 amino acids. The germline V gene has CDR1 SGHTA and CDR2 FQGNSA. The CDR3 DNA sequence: TGTGCCAACCGTCACGGGACTAGCGGGAGTCGTCCCGGGGAGCTGTTTTTT. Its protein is CANRHGTSGSRPGELFF. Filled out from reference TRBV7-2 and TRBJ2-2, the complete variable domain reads GAGVSQSPSNKVTEKGKDVELRCDPISGHTALYWYRQSLGQGLEFLIYFQGNSAPDKSGLPSDRFSAERTGGSVSTLTIQRTQQEDSAVYLCANRHGTSGSRPGELFFGEGSRLTVL.

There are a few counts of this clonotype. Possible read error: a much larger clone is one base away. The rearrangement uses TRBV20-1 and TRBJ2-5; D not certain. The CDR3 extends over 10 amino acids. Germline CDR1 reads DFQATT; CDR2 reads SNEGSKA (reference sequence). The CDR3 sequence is CSSREETQYF. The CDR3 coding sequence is TGCAGTTCTAGAGAAGAGACCCAGTACTTC.

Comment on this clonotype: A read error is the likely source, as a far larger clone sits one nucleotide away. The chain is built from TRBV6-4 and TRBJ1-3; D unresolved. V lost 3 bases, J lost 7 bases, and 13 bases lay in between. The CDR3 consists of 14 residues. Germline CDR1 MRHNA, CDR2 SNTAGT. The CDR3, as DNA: TGTGCCAGCAGTGAAGCGGTGGGAAGGAACACCATATATTTT. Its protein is CASSEAVGRNTIYF.

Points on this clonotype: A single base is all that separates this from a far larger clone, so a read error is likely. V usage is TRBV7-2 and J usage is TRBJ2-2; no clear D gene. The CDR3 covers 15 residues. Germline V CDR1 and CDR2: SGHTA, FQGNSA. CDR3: CASSGQETNTWELFF. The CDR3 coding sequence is TGTGCCAGCAGTGGGCAGGAAACGAACACCTGGGAGCTGTTTTTT.

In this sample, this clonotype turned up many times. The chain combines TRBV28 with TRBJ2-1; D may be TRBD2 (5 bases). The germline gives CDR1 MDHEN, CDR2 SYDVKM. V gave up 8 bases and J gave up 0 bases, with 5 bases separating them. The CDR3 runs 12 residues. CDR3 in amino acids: CASGSSYNEQFF. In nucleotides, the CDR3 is TGTGCCAGCGGGAGCTCCTACAATGAGCAGTTCTTC.

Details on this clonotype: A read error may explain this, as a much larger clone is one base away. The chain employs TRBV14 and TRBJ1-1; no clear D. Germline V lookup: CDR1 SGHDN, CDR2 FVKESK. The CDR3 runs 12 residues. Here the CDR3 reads CAISFGNTEAFF. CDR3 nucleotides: TGTGCCATCAGCTTTGGGAACACTGAAGCTTTCTTT. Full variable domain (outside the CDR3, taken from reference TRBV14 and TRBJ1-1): EAGVTQFPSHSVIEKGQTVTLRCDPISGHDNLYWYRRVMGKEIKFLLHFVKESKQDESGMPNNRFLAERTGGTYSTLKVQPAELEDSGVYFCAISFGNTEAFFGQGTRLTVV.

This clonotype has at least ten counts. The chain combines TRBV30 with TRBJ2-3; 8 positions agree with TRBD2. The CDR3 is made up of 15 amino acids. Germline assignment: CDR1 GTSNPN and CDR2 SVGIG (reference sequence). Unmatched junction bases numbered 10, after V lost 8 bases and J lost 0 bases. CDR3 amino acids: CAAAAGGTSTDTQYF. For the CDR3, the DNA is TGTGCCGCGGCCGCGGGAGGTACTAGCACAGATACGCAGTATTTT.

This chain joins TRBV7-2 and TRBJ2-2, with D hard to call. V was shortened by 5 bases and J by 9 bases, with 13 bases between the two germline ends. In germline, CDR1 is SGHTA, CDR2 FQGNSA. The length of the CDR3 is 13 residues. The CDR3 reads CASSTTPSWELFF. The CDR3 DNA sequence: TGTGCCAGCAGCACTACTCCGTCCTGGGAGCTGTTTTTT.

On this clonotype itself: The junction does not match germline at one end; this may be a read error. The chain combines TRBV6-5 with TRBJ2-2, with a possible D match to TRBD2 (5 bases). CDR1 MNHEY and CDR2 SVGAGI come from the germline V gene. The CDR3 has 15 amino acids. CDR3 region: CASSYSGASTGELVF. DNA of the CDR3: TGTGCCAGCAGTTATTCGGGTGCGAGCACCGGGGAGCTGGTTTTT.

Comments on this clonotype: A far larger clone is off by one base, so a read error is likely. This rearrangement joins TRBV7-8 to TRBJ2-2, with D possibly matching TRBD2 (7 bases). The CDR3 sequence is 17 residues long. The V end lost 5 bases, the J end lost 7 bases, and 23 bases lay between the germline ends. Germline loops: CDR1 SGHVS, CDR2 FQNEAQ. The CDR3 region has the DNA TGTGCCAGCAGCCCGAGGACTAGGGGGACCTTCGGCGGGGAGCTGTTTTTT. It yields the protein CASSPRTRGTFGGELFF.

The CDR3 loop reads CASSLTGDLYEQYF. In nucleotides, the CDR3 is TGTGCCAGTAGTTTGACAGGGGACCTCTACGAGCAGTACTTC. The gene calls are TRBV19 and TRBJ2-7, with 8 bases lining up with TRBD1. The junction had 6 bases not matched to a gene; V was cut back by 5 bases and J by 3 bases. Germline V gene lookup returns CDR1 LNHDA and CDR2 SQIVND (reference sequence). The CDR3 is 14 amino acids.

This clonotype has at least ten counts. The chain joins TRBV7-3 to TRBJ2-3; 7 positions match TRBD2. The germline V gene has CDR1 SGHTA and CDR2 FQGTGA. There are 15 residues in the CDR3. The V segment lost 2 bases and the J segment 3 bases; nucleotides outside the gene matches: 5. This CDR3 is CASSLWASGTDTQYF. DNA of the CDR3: TGTGCCAGCAGCTTATGGGCTAGCGGAACAGATACGCAGTATTTT.

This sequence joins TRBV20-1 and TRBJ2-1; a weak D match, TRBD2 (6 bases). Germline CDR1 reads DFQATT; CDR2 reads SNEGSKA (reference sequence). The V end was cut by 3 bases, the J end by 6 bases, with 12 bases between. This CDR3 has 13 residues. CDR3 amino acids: CSASFSGGNEQFF. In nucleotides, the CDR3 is TGCAGTGCTAGCTTCTCCGGGGGCAATGAGCAGTTCTTC.

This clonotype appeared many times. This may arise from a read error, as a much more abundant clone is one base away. The CDR3 spells CASRGRVYGYTF. The DNA for the CDR3 is TGTGCCAGCAGAGGCCGGGTCTATGGCTACACCTTC. The chain carries TRBV12-3 or TRBV12-4 and TRBJ1-2; D unresolved. The CDR3 consists of 12 residues. V was shortened by 6 bases and J by 4 bases, with 9 bases between the two germline ends.

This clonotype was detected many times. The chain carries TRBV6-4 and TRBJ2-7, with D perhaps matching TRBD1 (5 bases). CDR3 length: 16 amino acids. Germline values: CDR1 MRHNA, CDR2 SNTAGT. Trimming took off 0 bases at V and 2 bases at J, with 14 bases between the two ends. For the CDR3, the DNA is TGTGCCAGCAGTGACTCTGCAGGACAATTAGCCTACGAGCAGTACTTC. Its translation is CASSDSAGQLAYEQYF.

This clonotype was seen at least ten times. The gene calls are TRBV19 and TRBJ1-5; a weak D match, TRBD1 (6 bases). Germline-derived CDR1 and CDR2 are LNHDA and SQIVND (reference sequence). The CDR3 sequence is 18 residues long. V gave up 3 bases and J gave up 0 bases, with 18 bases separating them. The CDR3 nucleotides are TGTGCCAGTAGTATTCAGGGACAAACAGTAGATAGCAATCAGCCCCAGCATTTT. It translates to CASSIQGQTVDSNQPQHF.

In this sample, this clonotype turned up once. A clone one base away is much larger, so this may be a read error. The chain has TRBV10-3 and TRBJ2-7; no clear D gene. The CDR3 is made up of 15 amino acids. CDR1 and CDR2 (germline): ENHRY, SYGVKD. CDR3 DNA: TGTGCCATCAGTGACTTCACGAGGAGCTCCTACGATCAGTACTTC. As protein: CAISDFTRSSYDQYF.

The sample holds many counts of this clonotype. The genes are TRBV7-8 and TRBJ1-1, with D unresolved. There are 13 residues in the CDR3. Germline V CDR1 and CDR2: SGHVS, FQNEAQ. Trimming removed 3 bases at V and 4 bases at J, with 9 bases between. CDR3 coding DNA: TGTGCCAGCAGCTTGCATGGGAGCACTGAAGCTTTCTTT. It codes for CASSLHGSTEAFF.

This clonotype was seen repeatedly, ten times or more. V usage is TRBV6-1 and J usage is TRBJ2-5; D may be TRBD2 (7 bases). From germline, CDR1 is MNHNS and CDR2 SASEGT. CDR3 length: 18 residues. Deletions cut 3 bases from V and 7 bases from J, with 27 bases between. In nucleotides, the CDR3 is TGTGCCAGCAGTGAGGACCCACAGACAATGAGGGGGGGGGGGACCCAGTACTTC. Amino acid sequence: CASSEDPQTMRGGGTQYF.

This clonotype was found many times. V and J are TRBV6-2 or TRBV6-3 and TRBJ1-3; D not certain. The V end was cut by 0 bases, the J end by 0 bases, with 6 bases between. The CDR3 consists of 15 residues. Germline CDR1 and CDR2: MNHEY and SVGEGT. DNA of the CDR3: TGTGCCAGCAGTTACTCCGGGATCTCTGGAAACACCATATATTTT. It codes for CASSYSGISGNTIYF.

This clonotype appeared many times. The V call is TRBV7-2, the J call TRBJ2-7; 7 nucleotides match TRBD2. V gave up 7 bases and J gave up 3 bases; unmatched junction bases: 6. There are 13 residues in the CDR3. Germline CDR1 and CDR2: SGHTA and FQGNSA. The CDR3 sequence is CASTPGRDYEQYF. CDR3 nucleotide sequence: TGTGCCAGCACCCCTGGGAGGGACTACGAGCAGTACTTC.

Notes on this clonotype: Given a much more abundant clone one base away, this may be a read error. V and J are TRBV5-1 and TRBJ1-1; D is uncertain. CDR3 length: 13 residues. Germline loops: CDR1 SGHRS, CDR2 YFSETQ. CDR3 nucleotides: TGCGCCAGCAGCTTTGACGAGAACACTGAAGCTCTCTTT. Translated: CASSFDENTEALF. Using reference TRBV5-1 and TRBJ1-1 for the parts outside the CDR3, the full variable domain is KAGVTQTPRYLIKTRGQQVTLSCSPISGHRSVSWYQQTPGQGLQFLFEYFSETQRNKGNFPGRFSGRQFSNSRSEMNVSTLELGDSALYLCASSFDENTEALFGQGTRLTVV.

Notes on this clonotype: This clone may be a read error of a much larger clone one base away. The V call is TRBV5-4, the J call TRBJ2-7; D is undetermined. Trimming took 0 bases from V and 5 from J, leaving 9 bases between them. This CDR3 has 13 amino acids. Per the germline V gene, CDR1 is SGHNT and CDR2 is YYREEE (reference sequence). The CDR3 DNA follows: TGTGCCAGCAGCTTGGGAGGCTGGAACGAGCAGTACTTC. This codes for CASSLGGWNEQYF.

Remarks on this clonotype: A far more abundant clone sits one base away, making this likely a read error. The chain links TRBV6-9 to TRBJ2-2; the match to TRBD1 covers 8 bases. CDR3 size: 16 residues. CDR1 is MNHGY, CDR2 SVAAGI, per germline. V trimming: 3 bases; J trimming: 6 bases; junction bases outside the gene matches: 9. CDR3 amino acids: CASSYQGQVAAGELFF. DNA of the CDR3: TGTGCCAGCAGTTACCAGGGACAGGTGGCGGCCGGGGAGCTGTTTTTT.

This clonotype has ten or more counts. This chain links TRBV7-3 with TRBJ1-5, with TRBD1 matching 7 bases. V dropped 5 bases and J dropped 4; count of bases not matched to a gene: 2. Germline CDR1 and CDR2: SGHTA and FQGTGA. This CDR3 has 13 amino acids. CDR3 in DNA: TGTGCCAGCAGCGAGGACAGGAATCAGCCCCAGCATTTT. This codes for CASSEDRNQPQHF.